The 2 T cell receptor beta chains below come from one sample, sequenced in a study of blood T cells in healthy people across ages. A second PCR of about 7 to 11 cycles used a sample-barcoded 5' primer and a J-beta primer mix. MiXCR was run by TCRdb on the 5' RACE reads, yielding one entry per CDR3 protein. This sample has around 850,000 distinct CDR3 sequences, with approximately 35% found just once. The source material was blood. Receptors originate from a man aged 18 to 30 in good health.

This clonotype was counted ten times or more. The V call is TRBV4-3, the J call TRBJ1-2; the D gene is possibly TRBD1 (5 bases). CDR3 length: 12 residues. From germline, CDR1 is LGHNA and CDR2 YSLEER. Trimming pared 5 bases from V and 10 bases from J, leaving 14 bases between. In DNA, the CDR3 is TGCGCCAGCAGCACCGGGGGGAGAAACTACACCTTC. This translates into CASSTGGRNYTF.

V and J are TRBV7-3 and TRBJ2-1, with 7 bases lining up with TRBD2. The germline V gene encodes CDR1 SGHTA and CDR2 FQGTGA. Losses at the gene ends were 5 bases for V and 3 bases for J; bases not matched to a gene: 13. CDR3 length: 17 amino acids. The CDR3 nucleotides are TGTGCCAGCAGCCCCCGGACTAGTGTCGGCATCTACAATGAGCAGTTCTTC. It translates to CASSPRTSVGIYNEQFF.